These 28 T cell receptor beta chains originate from one sample sequenced in a study of OX40 agonist ivuxolimab in advanced cancers. Data came from immunoSEQ multiplex PCR; TCRdb stores just in-frame clones and leaves some out. This table has some 70,000 clones, 91% appearing once. Sequencing used CD4+ or CD8+ T cells sorted from blood, obtained in a trial of the OX40 agonist ivuxolimab. The receptors were gathered from an adult with an advanced solid tumor such as melanoma, head and neck, liver or kidney cancer.

The chain uses TRBV13 and TRBJ1-4; tentatively, D is TRBD1 (6 bases). Germline values: CDR1 PRHDT, CDR2 FYEKMQ (reference sequence). CDR3 size: 14 residues. V was trimmed by 2 bases and J by 5 bases, leaving 9 bases between them. The CDR3 sequence is CASSLRGVNEKLFF. CDR3 in DNA: TGTGCCAGCAGCTTAAGGGGGGTAAATGAAAAACTGTTTTTT.

This clone was seen a few times. V usage is TRBV6-1 and J usage is TRBJ1-1; TRBD1 might be the D (5 bases). The ends were cut back, 4 bases at V and 3 bases at J, with 9 bases in the middle. Germline assignment: CDR1 MNHNS and CDR2 SASEGT. This CDR3 comprises 13 residues. CDR3 nucleotides: TGTGCCAGCAGTGCAGCAGGGTACACTGAAGCTTTCTTT. It yields the protein CASSAAGYTEAFF.

This clone was detected once. The J gene is TRBJ2-1, the V gene TRBV6-1, with 15 bases fitting TRBD2. V gave up 7 bases and J gave up 11 bases; unmatched junction bases: 6. The V gene's germline CDR1 is MNHNS and CDR2 SASEGT. The CDR3 sequence is 14 residues long. CDR3 nucleotide sequence: TGTGCCAGCACCCCAGGGACTAGCGGGAGGAAGCAGTTCTTC. Translated: CASTPGTSGRKQFF.

The chain links TRBV28 to TRBJ2-7; D uncertain. CDR1 and CDR2 (germline): MDHEN, SYDVKM. This CDR3 is built from 13 residues. The ends were cut back, 2 bases at V and 6 bases at J, with 11 bases in the middle. The CDR3 DNA is TGTGCCAGCAGTTTACCCTTCTTGGGCGAGCAGTACTTC. Protein sequence: CASSLPFLGEQYF.

V and J are TRBV5-5 and TRBJ2-7; the D gene is possibly TRBD1 (6 bases). V was shortened by 2 bases and J by 0 bases, with 15 bases between the two germline ends. The CDR3 loop spans 16 amino acids. Germline V gene sequence: CDR1 SGHKS, CDR2 YYEKEE (reference sequence). The CDR3 region is CASSFSTGHFSYEQYF. The CDR3 DNA sequence: TGTGCCAGCAGCTTCTCGACAGGCCACTTCTCCTACGAGCAGTACTTC. Supplemented by reference TRBV5-5 and TRBJ2-7, the full variable domain reads DAGVTQSPTHLIKTRGQQVTLRCSPISGHKSVSWYQQVLGQGPQFIFQYYEKEERGRGNFPDRFSARQFPNYSSELNVNALLLGDSALYLCASSFSTGHFSYEQYFGPGTRLTVT.

This chain links TRBV14 with TRBJ2-6; no firm D call. The V and J ends lost 6 bases and 3 bases respectively, with 6 bases between them. This CDR3 spans 13 amino acids. Looked up from germline, CDR1 is SGHDN and CDR2 is FVKESK. CDR3 sequence: CASRKGGANVLTF. In nucleotides, the CDR3 is TGTGCCAGCAGGAAAGGTGGGGCCAACGTCCTGACTTTC. Variable domain in full (rest from reference TRBV14 and TRBJ2-6): EAGVTQFPSHSVIEKGQTVTLRCDPISGHDNLYWYRRVMGKEIKFLLHFVKESKQDESGMPNNRFLAERTGGTYSTLKVQPAELEDSGVYFCASRKGGANVLTFGAGSRLTVL.

This chain links TRBV9 with TRBJ2-5; TRBD1 agrees at 8 bases. The CDR3 length is 14 residues. Germline lookup yields CDR1 SGDLS and CDR2 YYNGEE. J gave up 4 bases and V 3 bases, and 5 bases lay outside the gene matches. This chain's CDR3 is CASSGYRGRETQYF. In DNA form, the CDR3 reads TGTGCCAGCAGCGGATACAGGGGGAGAGAGACCCAGTACTTC. Filled out from reference TRBV9 and TRBJ2-5, the complete variable domain reads DSGVTQTPKHLITATGQRVTLRCSPRSGDLSVYWYQQSLDQGLQFLIQYYNGEERAKGNILERFSAQQFPDLHSELNLSSLELGDSALYFCASSGYRGRETQYFGPGTRLLVL.

The V and J genes are TRBV11-1 and TRBJ2-2; a weak D match, TRBD2 (5 bases). The CDR3 spans 14 residues. Per the germline V gene, CDR1 is SGHAT and CDR2 is FQDESV (reference sequence). V was shortened by 3 bases and J by 3 bases, with 8 bases between the two germline ends. CDR3 coding DNA: TGTGCCAGCAGCTTCAGGACTCACACCGGGGAGCTGTTTTTT. Translating gives CASSFRTHTGELFF.

The chain combines TRBV10-3 with TRBJ2-3; 7 bases line up with TRBD2. Germline loops: CDR1 ENHRY, CDR2 SYGVKD. This CDR3 is built from 15 residues. Unmatched junction bases numbered 8, after V lost 6 bases and J lost 2 bases. For the CDR3, the DNA is TGTGCCATCAGGCAGCGGGGCAATTTCACAGATACGCAGTATTTT. Translated: CAIRQRGNFTDTQYF.

The rearrangement uses TRBV10-2 and TRBJ1-2; maybe TRBD1 (6 bases). Germline loops: CDR1 WSHSY, CDR2 SAAADI. Trimming removed 6 bases at V and 5 bases at J, with 16 bases between. The CDR3 sequence is 14 residues long. The DNA for the CDR3 is TGCGCCAGCAGGGGCAGGGGAGAGGGGTATGGCTACACCTTC. Translating gives CASRGRGEGYGYTF.

This clone was seen once. This chain joins TRBV5-1 and TRBJ2-3, with 9 bases identical to TRBD2. CDR3 length equals 14 residues. V shed 4 bases and J 10 bases; nucleotides not matched to a gene: 10. Germline loops: CDR1 SGHRS, CDR2 YFSETQ. The CDR3, as DNA: TGCGCCAGCAGCCCCGGGACTAGCCGGCGGGCGCAGTATTTT. Protein: CASSPGTSRRAQYF.

In this sample, this clone turned up a few times. This rearrangement joins TRBV18 to TRBJ1-2, with TRBD1 matching 7 bases. Germline loops: CDR1 KGHSH, CDR2 LQKENI. This CDR3 is 14 amino acids long. Trimming cost V 4 bases and J 8 bases; bases outside gene matches: 10. The CDR3 DNA reads TGTGCCAGCTCACAGGGAGACAGGGCCGTCGGCTACACCTTC. This codes for CASSQGDRAVGYTF.

The rearrangement links TRBV29-1 to TRBJ1-1; 8 nucleotides agree with TRBD1. Per germline, CDR1 SQVTM and CDR2 ANQGSEA. The V segment lost 7 bases and the J segment 0 bases; nucleotides outside the gene matches: 4. The CDR3 covers 13 residues. The DNA for the CDR3 is TGCAGCGCGCGGGACAGGTTGAACACTGAAGCTTTCTTT. Protein product: CSARDRLNTEAFF.

The rearrangement joins TRBV11-2 to TRBJ2-5; 7 bases are shared with TRBD2. Germline CDR1 SGHAT, CDR2 FQNNGV. The CDR3 extends over 15 amino acids. The V gene end was trimmed by 8 bases and the J gene end by 1 base; junction bases not matched to a gene: 10. CDR3 amino acids: CASSSGGEVQETQYF. CDR3 bases: TGTGCCAGCTCTTCTGGGGGGGAAGTCCAAGAGACCCAGTACTTC.

J is TRBJ2-3 and V is TRBV7-9; perhaps TRBD1 as D (5 bases). Germline CDR1 reads SEHNR; CDR2 reads FQNEAQ (reference sequence). This CDR3 is 15 amino acids long. V was shortened by 7 bases and J by 1 base, with 15 bases between the two germline ends. The CDR3 DNA reads as TGTGCCAGCATCGCGACAGCCTCCCGCACAGATACGCAGTATTTT. As protein: CASIATASRTDTQYF.

In this sample, this clone turned up a few times. The rearrangement links TRBV5-4 to TRBJ2-3; no firm D call. The CDR3 totals 15 residues. CDR1 and CDR2 (germline): SGHNT, YYREEE (reference sequence). V gave up 3 bases and J gave up 7 bases, with 18 bases separating them. This chain's CDR3 is CASSSKGSGANTQYF. The CDR3 bases are TGTGCCAGCAGCTCGAAAGGTTCAGGCGCGAATACGCAGTATTTT. The full variable domain, in which reference TRBV5-4 and TRBJ2-3 provide the parts outside the CDR3, is ETGVTQSPTHLIKTRGQQVTLRCSSQSGHNTVSWYQQALGQGPQFIFQYYREEENGRGNFPPRFSGLQFPNYSSELNVNALELDDSALYLCASSSKGSGANTQYFGPGTRLTVL.

The chain combines TRBV6-4 with TRBJ2-2; D uncertain. Germline CDR1 MRHNA, CDR2 SNTAGT. This CDR3 is 14 amino acids long. V lost 10 bases and J lost 0, with 12 bases in between. CDR3 sequence reads: CATSVETNTGELFF. The CDR3 DNA follows: TGTGCCACCTCGGTAGAAACGAACACCGGGGAGCTGTTTTTT.

The chain employs TRBV2 and TRBJ1-5, with 7 bases aligning to TRBD1. This CDR3 has 14 residues. Germline CDR1 is SNHLY and CDR2 is FYNNEI. Germline trimming cut 6 bases from V and 3 bases from J; bases unmatched to any gene: 5. DNA for the CDR3: TGTGCCAGCAGGCCTACAGGGGACAATCAGCCCCAGCATTTT. Amino acids: CASRPTGDNQPQHF.

This clone came up once. This chain connects TRBV28 to TRBJ1-5; D might be TRBD1 (6 bases). This CDR3 contains 12 residues. Germline V gene lookup returns CDR1 MDHEN and CDR2 SYDVKM. V was shortened by 6 bases and J by 7 bases, with 10 bases between the two germline ends. The CDR3 region has the DNA TGTGCCAGCAGAGGGGGGGAACAGCCCCAGCATTTT. It translates to CASRGGEQPQHF.

V is TRBV7-9 and J is TRBJ2-7, with 8 bases fitting TRBD2. Germline V lookup: CDR1 SEHNR, CDR2 FQNEAQ (reference sequence). V shed 4 bases and J 1 base; nucleotides not matched to a gene: 9. The length of the CDR3 is 16 residues. The CDR3 protein is CASSSGPGGRSYEQYF. The CDR3 DNA sequence: TGTGCCAGCAGCTCTGGTCCTGGCGGGAGGTCCTACGAGCAGTACTTC.

The gene calls are TRBV7-3 and TRBJ2-1; TRBD1 aligns across 7 bases. V trimming: 0 bases; J trimming: 9 bases; junction bases outside the gene matches: 11. CDR1 and CDR2 from the germline V gene are SGHTA and FQGTGA. The CDR3 has 16 residues. This CDR3 is CASSLTPGTVGVEQFF. The CDR3 DNA sequence: TGTGCCAGCAGCTTAACTCCCGGGACAGTTGGGGTTGAGCAGTTCTTC.

The chain employs TRBV30 and TRBJ2-1; D is unresolved. Looked up from germline, CDR1 is GTSNPN and CDR2 is SVGIG (reference sequence). Trimming removed 2 bases at V and 7 bases at J, with 9 bases between. CDR3 size: 12 residues. Here the CDR3 reads CAWSISWNEQFF. CDR3 sequence (DNA): TGTGCCTGGAGTATTAGCTGGAATGAGCAGTTCTTC.

The chain joins TRBV19 to TRBJ2-2, with D uncertain. Trimming stripped 4 bases from V and 9 bases from J, with 9 bases between. The length of the CDR3 is 12 residues. The germline gives CDR1 LNHDA, CDR2 SQIVND (reference sequence). The DNA for the CDR3 is TGTGCCAGTAGTAGAGCTGGCTGGGAGCTGTTTTTT. Translation: CASSRAGWELFF.

V usage is TRBV5-6 and J usage is TRBJ2-3; D unresolved. The CDR3 sequence is 16 residues long. V dropped 0 bases and J dropped 5 bases, with 16 bases sitting between them. Germline lookup yields CDR1 SGHDT and CDR2 YYEEEE. This CDR3 is CASSLGARPSEDTQYF. DNA for the CDR3: TGTGCCAGCAGCTTGGGGGCAAGACCTTCGGAAGATACGCAGTATTTT.

The J gene is TRBJ2-2, the V gene TRBV28; 9 bases are shared with TRBD2. The junction had 13 bases not matched to a gene; V was cut back by 7 bases and J by 4 bases. Germline lookup yields CDR1 MDHEN and CDR2 SYDVKM. There are 17 residues in the CDR3. The CDR3 bases are TGTGCCAGCACCCGATCCGGGACTAGCTCGAGCACCGGGGAGCTGTTTTTT. Its translation is CASTRSGTSSSTGELFF.

The chain combines TRBV9 with TRBJ2-7; D may be TRBD1 (6 bases). The CDR3 length is 15 residues. The germline V and J ends were trimmed by 3 bases and 4 bases, with 17 bases remaining between them. Germline CDR1 and CDR2: SGDLS and YYNGEE. The CDR3 nucleotides are TGTGCCAGCAGCGCCACCTCCGGGACACCGTACGAGCAGTACTTC. Amino acids: CASSATSGTPYEQYF.

This clone was detected once. The chain employs TRBV10-2 and TRBJ1-4; 7 bases fit TRBD1. V shed 6 bases, J shed 0 bases, and the junction held 7 bases outside the gene matches. This CDR3 has 16 amino acids. Germline CDR1 reads WSHSY; CDR2 reads SAAADI. CDR3 DNA: TGCGCCAGCAGCACGGGACAGCTAGCAACTAATGAAAAACTGTTTTTT. As protein: CASSTGQLATNEKLFF.

This chain connects TRBV4-1 to TRBJ1-1, with D tentatively TRBD1 (5 bases). This CDR3 is built from 18 residues. In germline, CDR1 is MGHRA, CDR2 YSYEKL. V lost 0 bases, J lost 1 base, and 18 bases lay in between. The CDR3 here is CASSQDLDGGGRNTEAFF. CDR3 sequence (DNA): TGCGCCAGCAGCCAAGATCTGGACGGTGGGGGAAGGAACACTGAAGCTTTCTTT.